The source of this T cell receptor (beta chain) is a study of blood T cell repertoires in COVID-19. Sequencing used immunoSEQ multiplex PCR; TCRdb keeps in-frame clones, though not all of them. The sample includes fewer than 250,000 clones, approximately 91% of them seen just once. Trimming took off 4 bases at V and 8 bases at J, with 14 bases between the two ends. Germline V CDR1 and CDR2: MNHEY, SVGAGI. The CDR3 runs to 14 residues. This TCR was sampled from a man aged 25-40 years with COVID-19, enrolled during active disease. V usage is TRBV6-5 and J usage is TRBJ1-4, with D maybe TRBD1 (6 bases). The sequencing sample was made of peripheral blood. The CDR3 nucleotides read TGTGCCAGCAGTTTGGACAGCGCCTCCGAAAAACTGTTTTTT. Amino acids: CASSLDSASEKLFF.